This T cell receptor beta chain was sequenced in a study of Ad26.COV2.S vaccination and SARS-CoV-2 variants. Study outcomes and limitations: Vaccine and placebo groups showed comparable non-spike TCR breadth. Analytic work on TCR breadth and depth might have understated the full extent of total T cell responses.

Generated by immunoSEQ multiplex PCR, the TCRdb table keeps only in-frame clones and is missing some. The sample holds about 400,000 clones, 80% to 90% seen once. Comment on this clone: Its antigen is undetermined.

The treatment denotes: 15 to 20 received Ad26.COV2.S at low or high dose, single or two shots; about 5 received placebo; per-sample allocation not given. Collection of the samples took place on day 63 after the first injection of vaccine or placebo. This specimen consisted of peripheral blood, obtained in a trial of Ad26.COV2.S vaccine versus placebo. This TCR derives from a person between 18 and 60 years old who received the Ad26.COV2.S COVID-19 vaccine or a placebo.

The CDR3 spells CASSLAPGMTVNYGYTF. The CDR3 DNA follows: TGTGCCAGCAGTCTGGCCCCCGGGATGACGGTGAACTATGGCTACACCTTC. V usage is TRBV9 and J usage is TRBJ1-2; D is ambiguous. Germline V gene lookup returns CDR1 SGDLS and CDR2 YYNGEE. The CDR3 length is 17 residues. V was pared by 5 bases and J by 2 bases, with 22 bases between.